The clone carrying this T cell receptor beta chain was seen at least ten times. The antigen is undetermined. The data belong to a study of human T cells and chemical hapten exposure. Turning to the study itself: Diphenylcyclopropenone was administered weekly to the scalp of patients throughout the roughly 22-week study. Largely, small differences in pooled library volume made per-sample TCR yields vary. Study findings and constraints: As patch test score rose, PT1 expanded TCR counts tended to rise as well.

Stated time point: patch test 2, 6 weeks after DPC sensitization. The treatment: therapeutic diphenylcyclopropenone sensitization with weekly scalp DPC. In the library, unique molecular identifiers were attached to individual cDNA molecules. TCRdb passed the RACE reads through MiXCR, listing each CDR3 protein once. The sample shows 80,000 to 100,000 distinct CDR3 sequences, over 7.5% of them seen only once. This specimen was whole blood, taken in connection with sensitization to the hapten diphenylcyclopropenone (DPC). The sequence derives from a woman in her forties with alopecia areata. Some clones in this sample may be carry-over from other donors' samples.

CDR3 bases: TGTGCCAGCTCCGGACTAGCGGGAGTTGGTGATGAGCAGTTCTTC. Encoded protein: CASSGLAGVGDEQFF. The chain combines TRBV2 with TRBJ2-1, with 13 bases fitting TRBD2. CDR1 is SNHLY and CDR2 is FYNNEI in the germline V gene. The CDR3 contains 15 residues. V dropped 8 bases and J dropped 8; count of bases not matched to a gene: 9.